The 18 T cell receptor beta chains given below trace back to one sample, sequenced in a study of T cells in women clearing cervical HPV infection. TCRdb's table, derived via immunoSEQ multiplex PCR, lists solely in-frame clones and lacks some. The table lists 25,000 to 35,000 clones. Sequencing was done on a sample of blood buffy coat. Receptors were obtained from a woman between 18 and 69 years old with a cervical HPV16 infection that either progressed to CIN3+ or cleared (not recorded which).

Remarks on this clone: One junction end disagrees with the germline gene, perhaps due to a read error. The DNA ends 3 residues before the CDR3 does, and the rest of the CDR3 is filled in from the germline J gene. This CDR3 is also generated by other DNA sequences in the sample. This chain connects TRBV5-6 to TRBJ1-3; maybe TRBD1 (6 bases). There are 14 residues in the CDR3. Germline CDR1 reads SGHDT; CDR2 reads YYEEEE. The CDR3 loop is CASSLTGSGNTIYF. CDR3 DNA, as far as it was read: TGTGCCAGCAGCTTGACAGGGTCTGGAAACACA. The full variable domain, with the rest looked up from reference TRBV5-6 and TRBJ1-3, is DAGVTQSPTHLIKTRGQQVTLRCSPKSGHDTVSWYQQALGQGPQFIFQYYEEEERQRGNFPDRFSGHQFPNYSSELNVNALLLGDSALYLCASSLTGSGNTIYFGEGSWLTVV.

Regarding this clone: The DNA ends 3 residues before the CDR3 does, and the rest of the CDR3 is filled in from the germline J gene. The rearrangement links TRBV6-2 or TRBV6-3 to TRBJ2-1, with 11 bases aligning to TRBD2. The CDR3 length is 17 residues. Germline lookup yields CDR1 MNHEY and CDR2 SVGEGT. J gave up 3 bases and V 2 bases, and 6 bases lay outside the gene matches. Incomplete CDR3 DNA: TGTGCCAGCAGTTACGACGTAGCGGGAGGGTACTACAATGAG. It translates to CASSYDVAGGYYNE. The whole CDR3 reads CASSYDVAGGYYNEQFF.

With regard to this clone: The DNA is left out, because the CDR3 cannot be placed on it with certainty; the CDR3 is given as TCRdb lists it. The chain uses TRBV19 and TRBJ1-5. CDR1 is LNHDA, CDR2 SQIVND, per germline (reference sequence). The CDR3 spans 19 residues, counting both ends. CDR3 protein: CASTSGEWGLLYSNQPQHF.

In the case of this clone: Sequencing ends 3 residues short of the CDR3 end; the germline J gene provides the rest. The gene calls are TRBV5-1 and TRBJ2-3, with 13 positions matching TRBD2. CDR1 is SGHRS and CDR2 is YFSETQ in the germline V gene. The CDR3 is made up of 17 amino acids. The CDR3 reads CASSLATSGGGQETQYF. CDR3 DNA (partial): TGCGCCAGCAGCTTGGCCACTAGCGGGGGGGGGCAAGAGACG.

The DNA read from the CDR3 is TGTGCCAGTAGTACCCGGACAGGTTCTAATGAAAAG. Its translation is CASSTRTGSNEK. From start to end, the CDR3 is CASSTRTGSNEKLFF. V usage is TRBV19 and J usage is TRBJ2-2; 7 bases match TRBD1. The read ends 3 residues shy of where the CDR3 ends; the end is completed using the germline J gene. From germline, CDR1 is LNHDA and CDR2 SQIVND (reference sequence). The CDR3 totals 15 residues.

A note on this clone: The read comes to an end 3 residues before the CDR3 does, leaving the germline J gene to fill in the end. The chain carries TRBV11-1 and TRBJ2-7, with 12 bases identical to TRBD1. V gave up 7 bases and J gave up 5 bases; unmatched junction bases: 9. The CDR3 has 15 amino acids. The germline gives CDR1 SGHAT, CDR2 FQDESV (reference sequence). The CDR3 sequence is CASNNLGDRGHEQYF. The CDR3 bases that were read are TGTGCCAGCAATAATCTCGGGGACAGGGGGCACGAG. Looking up the rest from reference TRBV11-1 and TRBJ2-7 gives the full variable domain: EAEVAQSPRYKITEKSQAVAFWCDPISGHATLYWYRQILGQGPELLVQFQDESVVDDSQLPKDRFSAERLKGVDSTLKIQPAELGDSAMYLCASNNLGDRGHEQYFGPGTRLTVT.

Notes on this clone: The read finishes 3 residues shy of the CDR3 end, and the germline J gene is used to complete it. The chain couples TRBV6-2 or TRBV6-3 to TRBJ2-4; possibly TRBD2 for D (5 bases). Germline assignment: CDR1 MNHEY and CDR2 SVGEGT. The CDR3 loop spans 11 amino acids. CDR3 sequence reads: CASSKDYGQYF. The sequenced part of the CDR3 DNA is TGTGCCAGCAGCAAAGACTATGGT.

Note on this clone: From the germline J gene comes the end of the CDR3, since the read stops 3 residues before it. The rearrangement joins TRBV20-1 to TRBJ2-1, with 12 bases fitting TRBD1. The CDR3 covers 16 residues. V was pared by 6 bases and J by 1 base, with 7 bases of the junction left unmatched. The germline CDR1 and CDR2 sequences are DFQATT and SNEGSKA (reference sequence). Here the CDR3 reads CSAEGTGGASYNEQFF. CDR3 bases read: TGCAGTGCCGAAGGGACAGGGGGCGCATCCTACAATGAG.

This clone ranks as medium-sized (0.01 to 0.1%) in terms of frequency. The observed sequence ends 3 residues before the CDR3 terminus, with the missing tail filled in from the germline J gene. The genes are TRBV29-1 and TRBJ2-5; TRBD1 matches at 7 bases. The CDR3 contains 14 residues. Per the germline V gene, CDR1 is SQVTM and CDR2 is ANQGSEA. The ends lost 8 bases at V and 2 bases at J; junction bases unmatched: 11. Incomplete CDR3 DNA: TGCAGCATTTCTTTTACAGGGGTTCAAGAGACC. This translates into CSISFTGVQET. The whole CDR3 protein reads CSISFTGVQETQYF.

With regard to this clone: The observed sequence ends 3 residues before the CDR3 terminus, with the missing tail filled in from the germline J gene. The rearrangement links TRBV7-2 to TRBJ1-2; TRBD1 matches 8 bases. The CDR3 is 14 amino acids. Germline lookup yields CDR1 SGHTA and CDR2 FQGNSA. The DNA read from the CDR3 is TGTGCCAGCAGTCCAACAGGGGGTAAAGAGGCC. Protein: CASSPTGGKEA. The full CDR3 protein is CASSPTGGKEAYTF.

Notes on this clone: The read gets to within 3 residues of the CDR3 end, and the germline J gene fills in the rest. V gene TRBV19 combines with J gene TRBJ2-3, with D maybe TRBD2 (5 bases). Germline V lookup: CDR1 LNHDA, CDR2 SQIVND (reference sequence). V lost 5 bases and J lost 3, with 12 bases in between. The CDR3 has 14 amino acids. The CDR3 protein is CASSFGLMTDTQYF. The part of the CDR3 DNA that was read is TGTGCCAGTAGTTTCGGACTGATGACAGATACG.

About this clone: The read falls 3 residues short of the CDR3 end, and the missing part is taken from the germline J gene. The genes are TRBV5-8 and TRBJ1-2; 7 nucleotides match TRBD1. The germline CDR1 and CDR2 sequences are SGHTS and YDEGEE. V lost 3 bases, J lost 1 base, and 6 bases stayed unmatched. The CDR3 loop spans 15 amino acids. The CDR3 protein is CASSWGGGLNYGYTF. CDR3 bases read: TGTGCCAGCAGCTGGGGAGGGGGCCTTAACTATGGC.

Points on this clone: The read terminates 3 residues ahead of where the CDR3 ends, so the germline J gene completes it. The chain has TRBV20-1 and TRBJ1-5; D possibly corresponds to TRBD1 (5 bases). Germline V CDR1 and CDR2: DFQATT, SNEGSKA (reference sequence). CDR3 length equals 16 residues. V shed 4 bases and J shed 4 bases, with 20 bases lying between them. The sequenced CDR3 bases are TGCAGTGCTACCCCTAACTCAGGGTTTGGGAATCAGCCC. It yields the protein CSATPNSGFGNQP. The full CDR3 protein is CSATPNSGFGNQPQHF.

Comment on this clone: The CDR3 is cut off 3 residues early in the read; its end comes from the germline J gene. The rearrangement links TRBV7-9 to TRBJ2-1, with D perhaps TRBD2 (6 bases). CDR3 length: 15 residues. Germline V lookup: CDR1 SEHNR, CDR2 FQNEAQ (reference sequence). Trimming shortened V by 4 bases and J by 0 bases, and 10 bases separated the two germline ends. The CDR3 loop is CASSWGTFSYNEQFF. The DNA read from the CDR3 is TGTGCCAGCAGCTGGGGGACTTTCTCCTACAATGAG.

Comments on this clone: From the germline J gene comes the end of the CDR3, since the read stops 3 residues before it. This chain uses TRBV20-1 with TRBJ2-3, with TRBD1 as a possible D gene (8 bases). Germline CDR1 and CDR2: DFQATT and SNEGSKA (reference sequence). V was trimmed by 5 bases and J by 5 bases, leaving 20 bases between them. This CDR3 is built from 15 residues. The CDR3 reads CSALLGTGGGDTQYF. The CDR3 DNA, read in part, is TGCAGTGCTCTTTTAGGGACAGGCGGGGGAGATACG.

In the case of this clone: Read data end 3 residues before the CDR3 end; the end is taken from the germline J gene. The chain combines TRBV5-1 with TRBJ2-2; 7 nucleotides match TRBD2. CDR3 length: 16 amino acids. The germline V gene encodes CDR1 SGHRS and CDR2 YFSETQ. J lost 8 bases, V lost 0 bases, and 10 bases had no gene match. The part of the CDR3 DNA that was read is TGCGCCAGCAGCTTGGGAAGCGGGGCGTTGGTAGGGGAG. Its protein product is CASSLGSGALVGE. The full-length CDR3 reads as CASSLGSGALVGELFF.

To note about this clone: The sequence runs out 3 residues before the end of the CDR3; the remainder is reconstructed from the germline J gene. The chain employs TRBV25-1 and TRBJ1-4; weak D call: TRBD1 (5 bases). CDR3 size: 15 residues. Between the trimmed V and J ends, which lost 1 base and 4 bases, there was a span of 10 bases. Per germline, CDR1 MGHDK and CDR2 SYGVNS. Partial CDR3 DNA: TGTGCCAGCAGTGAATTTGGTACAGGTAATGAAAAA. This gives the protein CASSEFGTGNEK. The full CDR3 reads CASSEFGTGNEKLFF.

CDR3 in amino acids: CASSVGGRGYEQYF. The CDR3 DNA, read in part, is TGTGCCAGCAGCGTAGGAGGAAGGGGATACGAG. The rearrangement uses TRBV9 and TRBJ2-7; D possibly corresponds to TRBD1 (5 bases). The CDR3 end is not reached by the read, which stops 3 residues before it; the germline J gene fills it in. This CDR3 is 14 amino acids long. Trimming pared 0 bases from V and 4 bases from J, leaving 11 bases between. Germline-derived CDR1 and CDR2 are SGDLS and YYNGEE.